This TCR beta chain appears in the sequencing data of a study of blood T cell repertoires in COVID-19. Background on the study: PBMCs, B-cell-depleted T cells, or T cells provided the cDNA or gDNA that made up the material.

Germline V gene lookup returns CDR1 WSHSY and CDR2 SAAADI. CDR3 length equals 14 residues. V lost 1 base and J lost 5; bases outside the gene matches: 4. Sequenced by immunoSEQ multiplex PCR; TCRdb stores in-frame clones only, minus some. The top ten hold 2.2% of the sample, which has around 290,000 clones, approximately 90% seen once. The chain couples TRBV10-2 to TRBJ2-7; TRBD2 matches at 8 bases. This sequence was found in a woman aged 25-40 years with COVID-19, enrolled during active disease. Sample: peripheral blood. CDR3 residues: CASSELSGSNEQYF. CDR3 coding DNA: TGCGCCAGCAGTGAGTTGAGCGGGAGTAACGAGCAGTACTTC.